This T cell receptor (beta chain) was captured by sequencing in a study of regulatory T cells in long-lasting Graves disease. As for time point: newly diagnosed GD, antithyroid drugs for less than 3 months. PBMCs provided the RNA from which the TCR library was made. The table lists this clonotype with many counts. Relying on iRepertoire HTBI primers and Arm-PCR of CDR3 regions, the team built TCR beta libraries. TCRdb re-called the multiplex PCR reads with MiXCR, one entry per CDR3 protein. The sample records 500,000 or so distinct CDR3 sequences, about 16% being singletons. The junction had 4 bases not matched to a gene; V was cut back by 3 bases and J by 1 base. The CDR3 has 16 residues. Germline CDR1 is SGHAT and CDR2 is FQNNGV. The same data also contributed to another study, on T cells in Graves' hyperthyroidism and ophthalmopathy.

The receptor comes from a woman aged 35-60 years with Graves disease. The specimen was peripheral blood mononuclear cells (PBMCs), collected at new diagnosis, from a patient treated with antithyroid drugs. The V gene is TRBV11-2, the J gene TRBJ2-1, with 9 bases lining up with TRBD2. CDR3 nucleotide sequence: TGTGCCAGCAGCTTGAGCGGGGGGTCGTCCTACAATGAGCAGTTCTTC. This sequence encodes CASSLSGGSSYNEQFF.